One and the same sample provided the 32 T cell receptor beta chains below, sequenced in a study of high-grade serous ovarian cancer treatment subgroups. The tumor samples were collected prior to definitive surgery or chemotherapy. Only in-frame clones appear in the TCRdb table, and some are missing; sequencing was by immunoSEQ multiplex PCR. Of thousands of clones listed, 62% are singletons. Sequenced: tumor tissue. All receptors come from a human donor with high-grade serous ovarian cancer.

The chain links TRBV29-1 to TRBJ2-4, with D perhaps TRBD2 (5 bases). Germline CDR1 SQVTM, CDR2 ANQGSEA. The CDR3 length is 13 residues. V dropped 4 bases and J dropped 5 bases, with 12 bases sitting between them. CDR3 protein: CSVVGWGENIQYF. The CDR3 DNA reads as TGCAGCGTTGTGGGGTGGGGAGAAAACATTCAGTACTTC.

The chain recombines TRBV18 with TRBJ1-2, with TRBD1 matching over 8 bases. With 3 bases clipped from V and 5 bases from J, the junction kept 8 bases outside the gene matches. This CDR3 has 15 residues. The germline gives CDR1 KGHSH, CDR2 LQKENI. The chain's CDR3 is CASSPYSDRDYGYTF. CDR3 DNA sequence: TGTGCCAGCTCACCCTACTCGGACAGGGATTATGGCTACACCTTC.

The J gene is TRBJ2-3, the V gene TRBV28, with 10 nucleotides matching TRBD2. Germline loops: CDR1 MDHEN, CDR2 SYDVKM. After removal of 4 bases from V and 1 base from J, the junction contained 8 bases not matched to a gene. This CDR3 spans 17 amino acids. The CDR3 protein is CASSSPGLATGTDTQYF. CDR3 in DNA: TGTGCCAGCAGTTCACCGGGACTAGCGACGGGCACAGATACGCAGTATTTT.

The V gene is TRBV14, the J gene TRBJ1-1; 7 bases align to TRBD1. V was pared by 4 bases and J by 2 bases, with 7 bases of the junction left unmatched. This CDR3 region has 15 residues. The germline CDR1 and CDR2 sequences are SGHDN and FVKESK. CDR3 DNA sequence: TGTGCCAGCAGCCGCCCCGAGGGGGCTAACACTGAAGCTTTCTTT. It is translated as CASSRPEGANTEAFF.

The CDR3, as DNA: TGTGCCAGCAGCCGGACAGGGTCCGGGGAGCTGTTTTTT. Translated: CASSRTGSGELFF. J is TRBJ2-2 and V is TRBV7-3; the match to TRBD1 covers 8 bases. There are 13 residues in the CDR3. Germline-derived CDR1 and CDR2 are SGHTA and FQGTGA. The V gene end was trimmed by 5 bases and the J gene end by 6 bases; junction bases not matched to a gene: 2.

V and J are TRBV5-1 and TRBJ2-5; no definite D call. The CDR3 length is 12 residues. The V gene lost 5 bases and the J gene lost 5 bases, with 10 bases spanning the gap. Germline CDR1 SGHRS, CDR2 YFSETQ. CDR3 DNA sequence: TGCGCCAGCAGACTCGACCGGGAGACCCAGTACTTC. Protein sequence: CASRLDRETQYF.

The chain combines TRBV6-6 with TRBJ2-5, with a possible D match to TRBD2 (6 bases). The CDR3 runs to 12 residues. The V gene lost 3 bases and the J gene lost 5 bases, with 7 bases spanning the gap. Germline V lookup: CDR1 MNHNY, CDR2 SVGAGI (reference sequence). This CDR3 reads CASSYGRETQYF. For the CDR3, the DNA is TGTGCCAGCAGTTATGGGAGGGAGACCCAGTACTTC.

This rearrangement joins TRBV6-5 to TRBJ2-7; D perhaps matches TRBD2 (6 bases). Looked up from germline, CDR1 is MNHEY and CDR2 is SVGAGI. The V gene lost 5 bases and the J gene lost 4 bases, with 6 bases spanning the gap. There are 11 residues in the CDR3. The CDR3 reads CASSGLYEQYF. CDR3 bases: TGTGCCAGCAGTGGACTATACGAGCAGTACTTC.

This chain joins TRBV6-5 and TRBJ1-2; D possibly corresponds to TRBD1 (6 bases). This CDR3 region has 15 residues. Germline V gene data show CDR1 as MNHEY and CDR2 as SVGAGI. Trimming left V 5 bases short and J 4 bases short, with 17 bases between. The CDR3 here is CASSAQGGGPYGYTF. As DNA, the CDR3 is TGTGCCAGCAGTGCACAGGGAGGGGGACCCTATGGCTACACCTTC.

The table lists this clone with a count of one. V is TRBV19 and J is TRBJ2-1; no reliable D call. Per germline, CDR1 LNHDA and CDR2 SQIVND (reference sequence). Trimming left V 6 bases short and J 0 bases short, with 12 bases between. This CDR3 contains 15 residues. The CDR3 bases are TGTGCCAGTAGCGATATCGAACCCTCCTACAATGAGCAGTTCTTC. Encoded protein: CASSDIEPSYNEQFF.

The chain has TRBV5-1 and TRBJ1-2, with a possible D match to TRBD1 (5 bases). Germline loops: CDR1 SGHRS, CDR2 YFSETQ. The V end lost 4 bases, the J end lost 5 bases, and 15 bases lay between the germline ends. This CDR3 has 14 amino acids. CDR3 amino acids: CASSPGPNSYGYTF. The CDR3 nucleotides are TGCGCCAGCAGCCCGGGACCGAACTCATATGGCTACACCTTC.

This clone is medium-sized (0.01 to 0.1%). This chain uses TRBV19 with TRBJ1-4, with D unclear. V was shortened by 4 bases and J by 0 bases, with 6 bases between the two germline ends. This CDR3 is 14 amino acids long. Germline lookup yields CDR1 LNHDA and CDR2 SQIVND (reference sequence). CDR3 region: CASSTQPTNEKLFF. The CDR3, as DNA: TGTGCCAGTAGTACCCAGCCAACTAATGAAAAACTGTTTTTT.

The chain is built from TRBV10-3 and TRBJ2-7; the match to TRBD2 covers 7 bases. CDR1 ENHRY and CDR2 SYGVKD come from the germline V gene. The CDR3 totals 14 residues. The trim removed 6 bases at V and 6 bases at J, leaving 11 bases unmatched. CDR3 loop: CAISGGGTAAEQYF. The CDR3 nucleotides are TGTGCCATCAGCGGGGGAGGGACGGCAGCCGAGCAGTACTTC.

The table lists this clone with a count of one. The rearrangement links TRBV7-6 to TRBJ2-3; 7 bases match TRBD2. Germline lookup yields CDR1 SGHVS and CDR2 FNYEAQ. V gave up 5 bases and J gave up 5 bases; unmatched junction bases: 10. This CDR3 spans 15 amino acids. The CDR3 region has the DNA TGTGCCAGCAGCCCCAGCGGGACTGGTGGAGATACGCAGTATTTT. Encoded protein: CASSPSGTGGDTQYF.

This clone was recorded a few times. The rearrangement uses TRBV19 and TRBJ1-5, with D perhaps TRBD1 (5 bases). The V gene's germline CDR1 is LNHDA and CDR2 SQIVND (reference sequence). V lost 6 bases and J 1 base, leaving 13 bases between the germline ends. CDR3 length: 15 residues. Written as DNA, the CDR3 is TGTGCCAGTAGACGCAGGGTCGAGAGCAATCAGCCCCAGCATTTT. Its translation: CASRRRVESNQPQHF.

This clone was observed a handful of times. The V and J genes are TRBV30 and TRBJ1-6; no clear D. The CDR3 spans 11 residues. The V and J ends lost 4 bases and 7 bases respectively, with 5 bases between them. Germline CDR1 is GTSNPN and CDR2 is SVGIG (reference sequence). CDR3 residues: CAWTENSPLHF. The CDR3, as DNA: TGTGCCTGGACGGAGAATTCACCCCTCCACTTT.

The V gene is TRBV5-1, the J gene TRBJ2-7; tentatively, D is TRBD2 (6 bases). The CDR3 runs 13 residues. V was cut by 2 bases and J by 3 bases, with 9 bases left in between. CDR1 is SGHRS and CDR2 is YFSETQ in the germline V gene. The CDR3 loop is CASSFWGDYEQYF. CDR3 in DNA: TGCGCCAGCAGCTTTTGGGGGGACTACGAGCAGTACTTC.

The chain has TRBV11-2 and TRBJ2-7; D gene unclear. The germline gives CDR1 SGHAT, CDR2 FQNNGV. Trimming took off 2 bases at V and 4 bases at J, with 9 bases between the two ends. The CDR3 is 13 residues long. CDR3 coding DNA: TGTGCCAGCAGCTTACCAGGAGTTTACGAGCAGTACTTC. It codes for CASSLPGVYEQYF. Supplemented by reference TRBV11-2 and TRBJ2-7, the full variable domain reads EAGVAQSPRYKIIEKRQSVAFWCNPISGHATLYWYQQILGQGPKLLIQFQNNGVVDDSQLPKDRFSAERLKGVDSTLKIQPAKLEDSAVYLCASSLPGVYEQYFGPGTRLTVT.

This clone occurred a few times. This chain joins TRBV23-1 and TRBJ1-1; tentatively, D is TRBD1 (5 bases). TRBV23-1 is noted as an ORF with a role that remains uncertain. The CDR3 runs 11 residues. Trimming took off 5 bases at V and 10 bases at J, with 11 bases between the two ends. CDR3 residues: CASSEGQGAFF. The CDR3 DNA is TGCGCCAGCAGTGAGGGGCAGGGAGCTTTCTTT.

The chain links TRBV27 to TRBJ2-5, with TRBD2 identical over 7 bases. The CDR3 length is 15 residues. J lost 6 bases, V lost 3 bases, and 10 bases had no gene match. The germline V gene has CDR1 MNHEY and CDR2 SMNVEV (reference sequence). The chain's CDR3 is CASSFMGGGPQTQYF. The CDR3 DNA reads TGTGCCAGCAGTTTTATGGGGGGAGGGCCACAGACCCAGTACTTC.

This clone was detected only once. The CDR3 DNA is TGTGCCAGCAGCCCGCCCGGGAGTCAGGCAGATACGCAGTATTTT. This sequence encodes CASSPPGSQADTQYF. The chain links TRBV5-4 to TRBJ2-3; D is possibly TRBD2 (6 bases). The CDR3 contains 15 residues. Trimming cost V 4 bases and J 4 bases, with 16 bases left between them. The V gene's germline CDR1 is SGHNT and CDR2 YYREEE (reference sequence).

Regarding this clone: The same CDR3 also results from other DNA sequences found in this sample. This sequence joins TRBV7-8 and TRBJ2-1; 7 bases match TRBD2. Germline CDR1 SGHVS, CDR2 FQNEAQ. With 2 bases clipped from V and 4 bases from J, the junction kept 5 bases outside the gene matches. CDR3 size: 15 residues. Here the CDR3 reads CASSLFGGGYNEQFF. As DNA, the CDR3 is TGTGCCAGCAGCTTATTCGGGGGAGGGTACAATGAGCAGTTCTTC.

The chain is built from TRBV7-2 and TRBJ2-7, with D perhaps being TRBD1 or TRBD2 (5 bases each). CDR1 and CDR2 from the germline V gene are SGHTA and FQGNSA. The ends were cut back, 4 bases at V and 3 bases at J, with 16 bases in the middle. This CDR3 contains 15 residues. CDR3 DNA sequence: TGTGCCAGCAGCTCTCCGGGGCTAGGGGACTACGAGCAGTACTTC. Its protein product is CASSSPGLGDYEQYF.

About this clone: Other DNA sequences in this specimen translate into the identical CDR3. The chain is built from TRBV27 and TRBJ1-5; unclear D gene. Trimming pared 3 bases from V and 3 bases from J, leaving 6 bases between. The CDR3 totals 13 residues. Looked up from germline, CDR1 is MNHEY and CDR2 is SMNVEV (reference sequence). The CDR3 nucleotides are TGTGCCAGCAGTTTTCGGGTCAATCAGCCCCAGCATTTT. Residues: CASSFRVNQPQHF.

This clone was observed a single time. The gene calls are TRBV27 and TRBJ2-7; 10 bases line up with TRBD1. The V gene end was trimmed by 4 bases and the J gene end by 7 bases; junction bases not matched to a gene: 13. The CDR3 extends over 16 amino acids. Germline V gene lookup returns CDR1 MNHEY and CDR2 SMNVEV (reference sequence). The CDR3 loop reads CASSWGTGDPPLEQYF. The CDR3 bases are TGTGCCAGCAGTTGGGGGACAGGGGACCCCCCATTGGAGCAGTACTTC.

CDR3 residues: CASSLGTGLQTSEFF. The CDR3 coding sequence is TGTGCCAGCAGCTTGGGGACAGGATTACAGACCAGTGAGTTCTTC. The chain is built from TRBV11-2 and TRBJ2-1, with 8 bases identical to TRBD1. Germline V lookup: CDR1 SGHAT, CDR2 FQNNGV. CDR3 length: 15 residues. V dropped 3 bases and J dropped 14; count of bases not matched to a gene: 15.

The rearrangement links TRBV7-2 to TRBJ2-5; a possible D gene is TRBD1 (6 bases). The J call may be in error: the DNA end matches TRBJ2-7 better. The CDR3 contains 13 residues. Germline lookup yields CDR1 SGHTA and CDR2 FQGNSA. The CDR3 reads CASSRATGNEQYF. CDR3 DNA sequence: TGTGCCAGCAGCAGAGCGACAGGTAACGAGCAGTACTTC.

This chain uses TRBV11-2 with TRBJ1-1; D unresolved. This CDR3 region has 16 residues. Per the germline V gene, CDR1 is SGHAT and CDR2 is FQNNGV. V was trimmed by 4 bases and J by 2 bases, leaving 17 bases between them. CDR3 DNA sequence: TGTGCCAGCAGCTCACCGCCCTTAGGATATAACACTGAAGCTTTCTTT. As protein: CASSSPPLGYNTEAFF.

CDR3: CASSVGTGGHNEQFF. CDR3 in DNA: TGTGCCAGCAGCGTCGGGACAGGTGGCCACAATGAGCAGTTCTTC. The chain recombines TRBV9 with TRBJ2-1; 8 bases fit TRBD1. CDR3 length equals 15 residues. Trimming cost V 2 bases and J 5 bases; bases outside gene matches: 6. Germline values: CDR1 SGDLS, CDR2 YYNGEE.

This chain links TRBV28 with TRBJ2-3; no clear D gene. Trimming left V 7 bases short and J 2 bases short, with 13 bases between. The CDR3 is made up of 14 amino acids. The V gene's germline CDR1 is MDHEN and CDR2 SYDVKM. CDR3 sequence reads: CASNWGWDTDTQYF. In DNA form, the CDR3 reads TGTGCCAGCAACTGGGGTTGGGACACAGATACGCAGTATTTT.

This clone appeared a few times. The chain combines TRBV6-5 with TRBJ1-5; D is perhaps TRBD1 (6 bases). The CDR3 loop spans 15 amino acids. The germline V and J ends were trimmed by 6 bases and 0 bases, with 12 bases remaining between them. From germline, CDR1 is MNHEY and CDR2 SVGAGI. The CDR3 here is CASRARGGSNQPQHF. As DNA, the CDR3 is TGTGCCAGCAGGGCGAGGGGGGGTAGCAATCAGCCCCAGCATTTT.

The V call is TRBV5-4, the J call TRBJ1-2; D unclear. This CDR3 has 13 amino acids. Trimming stripped 0 bases from V and 2 bases from J, with 5 bases between. The germline V gene has CDR1 SGHNT and CDR2 YYREEE (reference sequence). CDR3 sequence: CASSLALNYGYTF. Written as DNA, the CDR3 is TGTGCCAGCAGCTTGGCACTCAACTATGGCTACACCTTC.